The next 4 T cell receptor beta chains were all read from a single sample in a study of CD8 T cells in Susac syndrome. The RNA, about 0.45 to 1 ug, was put through reverse transcription using random hexamers. TCRdb used MiXCR to reprocess the immunoSEQ multiplex PCR reads, holding one entry per CDR3 protein. Of about 76,000 distinct CDR3 sequences in the sample, approximately 95% were seen once. The specimen sequenced was CD8+ T cells from PBMCs. Receptors were obtained from a human donor with Susac syndrome.

The J gene is TRBJ2-7, the V gene TRBV5-6, with 8 bases identical to TRBD1. The CDR3 has 15 amino acids. Losses at the gene ends were 1 base for V and 4 bases for J; bases not matched to a gene: 7. In germline, CDR1 is SGHDT, CDR2 YYEEEE. The CDR3 nucleotides are TGTGCCAGCAGCTTGTTAGGGGACAGGTCATACGAGCAGTACTTC. Its protein is CASSLLGDRSYEQYF. Full variable domain (outside the CDR3, taken from reference TRBV5-6 and TRBJ2-7): DAGVTQSPTHLIKTRGQQVTLRCSPKSGHDTVSWYQQALGQGPQFIFQYYEEEERQRGNFPDRFSGHQFPNYSSELNVNALLLGDSALYLCASSLLGDRSYEQYFGPGTRLTVT.

This rearrangement joins TRBV6-2 or TRBV6-3 to TRBJ2-7; 7 bases align to TRBD1. The CDR3 loop spans 14 amino acids. Germline CDR1 reads MNHEY; CDR2 reads SVGEGT. J gave up 7 bases and V 7 bases, and 13 bases lay outside the gene matches. CDR3 DNA sequence: TGTGCCAGCAAAGAGGGGGCTCGCCGGGCAGAGCAGTACTTC. Translated, it gives CASKEGARRAEQYF.

The chain employs TRBV6-5 and TRBJ2-1; no definite D call. This CDR3 contains 12 residues. Per the germline V gene, CDR1 is MNHEY and CDR2 is SVGAGI. V lost 4 bases and J lost 5, with 6 bases in between. CDR3 protein: CASSSGHNEQFF. The CDR3 nucleotides are TGTGCCAGCAGTTCGGGTCACAATGAGCAGTTCTTC.

This clonotype was detected only once. The chain employs TRBV5-1 and TRBJ1-6; D possibly corresponds to TRBD1 (6 bases). Trimming cost V 0 bases and J 5 bases, with 12 bases left between them. The CDR3 totals 16 residues. CDR1 is SGHRS and CDR2 is YFSETQ in the germline V gene. DNA for the CDR3: TGCGCCAGCAGCTTGGAGGTGAGGACAGATAATTCACCCCTCCACTTT. It is translated as CASSLEVRTDNSPLHF.